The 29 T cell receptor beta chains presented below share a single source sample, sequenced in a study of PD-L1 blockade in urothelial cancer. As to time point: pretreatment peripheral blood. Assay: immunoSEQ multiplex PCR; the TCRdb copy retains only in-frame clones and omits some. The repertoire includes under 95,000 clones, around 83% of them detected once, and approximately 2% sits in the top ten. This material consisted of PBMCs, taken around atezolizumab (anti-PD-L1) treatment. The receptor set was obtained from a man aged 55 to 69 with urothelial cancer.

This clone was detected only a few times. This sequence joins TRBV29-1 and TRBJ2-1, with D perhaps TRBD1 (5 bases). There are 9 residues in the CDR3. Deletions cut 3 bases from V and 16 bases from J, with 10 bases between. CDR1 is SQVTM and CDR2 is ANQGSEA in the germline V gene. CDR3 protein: CSVDRVGFF. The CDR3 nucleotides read TGCAGCGTTGACAGGGTGGGATTCTTC.

In DNA form, the CDR3 reads TGTGCCAGCAGCTTTAGCGGGATGTGGTCTCCAGATACGCAGTATTTT. As protein: CASSFSGMWSPDTQYF. The rearrangement joins TRBV5-4 to TRBJ2-3; 8 nucleotides align to TRBD2. V lost 2 bases to trimming and J lost 4 bases; unmatched junction nucleotides: 9. The CDR3 sequence is 16 residues long. Germline CDR1 and CDR2: SGHNT and YYREEE (reference sequence).

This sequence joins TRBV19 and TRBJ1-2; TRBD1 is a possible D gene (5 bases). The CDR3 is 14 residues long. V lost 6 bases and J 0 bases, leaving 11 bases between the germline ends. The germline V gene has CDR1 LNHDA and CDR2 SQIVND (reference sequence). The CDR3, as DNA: TGTGCCAGTAGCAAAGGGGATACTAACTATGGCTACACCTTC. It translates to CASSKGDTNYGYTF.

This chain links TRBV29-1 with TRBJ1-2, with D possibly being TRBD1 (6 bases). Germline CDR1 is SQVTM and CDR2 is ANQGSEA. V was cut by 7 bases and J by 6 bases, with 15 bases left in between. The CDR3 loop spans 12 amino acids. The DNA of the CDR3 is TGCAGCGCCGAGCCGACAGGAGATGGCTACACCTTC. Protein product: CSAEPTGDGYTF.

The DNA of the CDR3 is TGTGCCAGCAGCTTGCAGGCGGGGGAGAGCTCCTACAATGAGCAGTTCTTC. Protein sequence: CASSLQAGESSYNEQFF. This rearrangement joins TRBV5-5 to TRBJ2-1; TRBD2 aligns across 7 bases. The CDR3 is made up of 17 amino acids. Germline V gene sequence: CDR1 SGHKS, CDR2 YYEKEE (reference sequence). J was trimmed by 0 bases and V by 1 base; bases with no gene match: 7.

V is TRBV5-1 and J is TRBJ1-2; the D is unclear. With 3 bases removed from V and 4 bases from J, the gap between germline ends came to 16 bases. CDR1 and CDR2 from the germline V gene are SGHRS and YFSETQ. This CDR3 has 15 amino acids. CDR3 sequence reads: CASSSSTTPGYGYTF. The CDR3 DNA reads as TGCGCCAGCAGCTCCAGTACTACCCCGGGCTATGGCTACACCTTC.

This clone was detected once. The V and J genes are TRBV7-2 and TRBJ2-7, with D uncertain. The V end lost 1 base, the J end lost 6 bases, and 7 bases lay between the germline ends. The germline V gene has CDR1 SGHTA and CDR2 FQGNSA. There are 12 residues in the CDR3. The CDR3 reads CASSLGAPEQYF. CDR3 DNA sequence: TGTGCCAGCAGCTTAGGGGCCCCCGAGCAGTACTTC. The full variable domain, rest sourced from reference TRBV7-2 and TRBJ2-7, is GAGVSQSPSNKVTEKGKDVELRCDPISGHTALYWYRQSLGQGLEFLIYFQGNSAPDKSGLPSDRFSAERTGGSVSTLTIQRTQQEDSAVYLCASSLGAPEQYFGPGTRLTVT.

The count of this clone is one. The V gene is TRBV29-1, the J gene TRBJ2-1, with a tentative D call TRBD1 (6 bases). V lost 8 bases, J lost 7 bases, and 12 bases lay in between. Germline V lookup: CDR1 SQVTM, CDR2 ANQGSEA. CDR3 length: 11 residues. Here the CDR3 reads CSIRDINEQFF. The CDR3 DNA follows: TGCAGCATCCGGGACATAAATGAGCAGTTCTTC.

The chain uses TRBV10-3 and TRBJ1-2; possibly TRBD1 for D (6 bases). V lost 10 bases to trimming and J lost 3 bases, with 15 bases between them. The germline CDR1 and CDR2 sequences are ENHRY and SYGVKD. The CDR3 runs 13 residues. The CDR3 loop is CATESGTYYGYTF. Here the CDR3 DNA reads TGTGCCACAGAATCCGGGACATACTATGGCTACACCTTC.

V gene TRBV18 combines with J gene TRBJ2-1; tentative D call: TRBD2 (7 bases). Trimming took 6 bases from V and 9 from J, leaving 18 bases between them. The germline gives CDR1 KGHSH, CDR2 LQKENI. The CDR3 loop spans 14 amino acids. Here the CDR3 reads CASSLFRGGGEQFF. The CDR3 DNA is TGTGCCAGCTCCCTATTTAGGGGGGGCGGTGAGCAGTTCTTC.

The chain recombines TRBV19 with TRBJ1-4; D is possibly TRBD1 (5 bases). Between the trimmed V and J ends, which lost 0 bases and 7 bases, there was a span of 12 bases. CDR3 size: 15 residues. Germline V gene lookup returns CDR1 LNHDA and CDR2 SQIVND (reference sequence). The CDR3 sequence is CASSIDNRIVEKLFF. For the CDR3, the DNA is TGTGCCAGTAGTATAGATAACAGGATCGTTGAAAAACTGTTTTTT. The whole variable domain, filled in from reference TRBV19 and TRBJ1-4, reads DGGITQSPKYLFRKEGQNVTLSCEQNLNHDAMYWYRQDPGQGLRLIYYSQIVNDFQKGDIAEGYSVSREKKESFPLTVTSAQKNPTAFYLCASSIDNRIVEKLFFGSGTQLSVL.

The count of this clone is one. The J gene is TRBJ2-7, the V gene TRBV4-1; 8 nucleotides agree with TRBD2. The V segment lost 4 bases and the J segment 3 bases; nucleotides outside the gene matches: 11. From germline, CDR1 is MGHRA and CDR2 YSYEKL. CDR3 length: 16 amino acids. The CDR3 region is CASSPGRVTGDYEQYF. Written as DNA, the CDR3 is TGCGCCAGCAGCCCCGGGAGGGTGACGGGGGACTACGAGCAGTACTTC.

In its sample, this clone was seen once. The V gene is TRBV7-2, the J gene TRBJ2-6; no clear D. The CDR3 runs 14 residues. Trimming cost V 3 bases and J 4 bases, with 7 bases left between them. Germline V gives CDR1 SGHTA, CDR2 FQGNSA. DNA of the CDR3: TGTGCCAGCAGCTTGTCGACAGGGGCCAACGTCCTGACTTTC. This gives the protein CASSLSTGANVLTF. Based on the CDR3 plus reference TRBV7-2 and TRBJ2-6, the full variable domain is GAGVSQSPSNKVTEKGKDVELRCDPISGHTALYWYRQSLGQGLEFLIYFQGNSAPDKSGLPSDRFSAERTGGSVSTLTIQRTQQEDSAVYLCASSLSTGANVLTFGAGSRLTVL.

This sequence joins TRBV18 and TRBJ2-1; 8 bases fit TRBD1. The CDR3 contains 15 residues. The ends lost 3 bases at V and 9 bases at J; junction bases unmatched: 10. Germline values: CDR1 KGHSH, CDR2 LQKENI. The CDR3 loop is CASSPKTQGGSEQFF. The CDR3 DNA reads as TGTGCCAGCTCACCCAAAACACAGGGGGGTAGTGAGCAGTTCTTC.

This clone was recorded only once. CDR3 region: CASSEKTGYSNQPQHF. CDR3 in DNA: TGTGCCAGCAGTGAAAAAACAGGGTATAGCAATCAGCCCCAGCATTTT. The chain couples TRBV6-1 to TRBJ1-5; weak D call: TRBD1 (6 bases). CDR3 length: 16 residues. Germline V gene sequence: CDR1 MNHNS, CDR2 SASEGT. V was shortened by 2 bases and J by 0 bases, with 11 bases between the two germline ends.

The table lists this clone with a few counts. DNA of the CDR3: TGTGCCAGCCGGGACTTTTCCTACAATGAGCAGTTCTTC. Its translation is CASRDFSYNEQFF. The chain has TRBV6-5 and TRBJ2-1, with D possibly TRBD2 on 6 matching bases. Germline-derived CDR1 and CDR2 are MNHEY and SVGAGI. The length of the CDR3 is 13 residues. Trimming shortened V by 8 bases and J by 1 base, and 9 bases separated the two germline ends.

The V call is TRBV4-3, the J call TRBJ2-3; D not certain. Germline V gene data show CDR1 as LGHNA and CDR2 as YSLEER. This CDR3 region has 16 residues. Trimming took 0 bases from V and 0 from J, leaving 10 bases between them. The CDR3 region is CASSQDPWQSTDTQYF. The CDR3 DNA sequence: TGCGCCAGCAGCCAAGACCCCTGGCAGAGCACAGATACGCAGTATTTT.

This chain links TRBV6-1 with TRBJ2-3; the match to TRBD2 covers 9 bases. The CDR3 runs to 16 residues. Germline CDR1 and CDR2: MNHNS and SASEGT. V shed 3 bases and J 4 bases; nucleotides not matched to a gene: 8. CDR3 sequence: CASSDAGRGGPDTQYF. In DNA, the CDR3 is TGTGCCAGCAGTGACGCAGGGCGGGGGGGCCCAGATACGCAGTATTTT.

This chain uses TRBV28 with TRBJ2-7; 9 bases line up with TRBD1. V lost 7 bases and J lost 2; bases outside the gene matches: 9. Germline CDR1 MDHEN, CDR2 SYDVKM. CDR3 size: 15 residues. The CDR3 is CASTTGQGATYEQYF. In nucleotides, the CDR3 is TGTGCCAGCACCACGGGACAGGGTGCGACCTACGAGCAGTACTTC. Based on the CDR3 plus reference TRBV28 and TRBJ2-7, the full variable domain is DVKVTQSSRYLVKRTGEKVFLECVQDMDHENMFWYRQDPGLGLRLIYFSYDVKMKEKGDIPEGYSVSREKKERFSLILESASTNQTSMYLCASTTGQGATYEQYFGPGTRLTVT.

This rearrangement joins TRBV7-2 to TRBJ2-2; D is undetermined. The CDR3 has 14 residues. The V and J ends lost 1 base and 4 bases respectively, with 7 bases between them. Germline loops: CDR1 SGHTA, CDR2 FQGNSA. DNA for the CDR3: TGTGCCAGCAGCTTAGTCAGGATCACCGGGGAGCTGTTTTTT. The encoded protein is CASSLVRITGELFF.

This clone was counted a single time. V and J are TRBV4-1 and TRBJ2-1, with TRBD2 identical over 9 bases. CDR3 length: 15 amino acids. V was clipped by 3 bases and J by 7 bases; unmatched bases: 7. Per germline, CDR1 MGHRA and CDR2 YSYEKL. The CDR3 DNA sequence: TGCGCCAGCAGCCATCGGACTAGCGACAATAATGAGCAGTTCTTC. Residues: CASSHRTSDNNEQFF.

CDR3 loop: CASSLGLAGGEQFF. Here the CDR3 DNA reads TGCGCCAGCAGCCTGGGGCTAGCGGGCGGTGAGCAGTTCTTC. The chain is built from TRBV5-1 and TRBJ2-1; TRBD2 matches at 8 bases. CDR3 length: 14 residues. CDR1 SGHRS and CDR2 YFSETQ come from the germline V gene. Trimming at V came to 4 bases and at J to 9 bases, leaving 9 bases not matched to a gene.

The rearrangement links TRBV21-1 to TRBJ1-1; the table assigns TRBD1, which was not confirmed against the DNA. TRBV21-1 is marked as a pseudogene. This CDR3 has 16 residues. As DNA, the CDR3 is TGTGCCAGCAGCAAATCGCCTACAGGGGGAGATACTGAAGCTTTCTTT. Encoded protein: CASSKSPTGGDTEAFF.

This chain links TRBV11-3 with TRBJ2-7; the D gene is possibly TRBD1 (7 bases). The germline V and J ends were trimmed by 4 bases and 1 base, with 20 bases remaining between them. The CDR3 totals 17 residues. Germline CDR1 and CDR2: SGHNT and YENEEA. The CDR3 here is CASSSRTGDSVSYEQYF. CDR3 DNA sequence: TGTGCCAGCAGCTCCAGGACGGGGGACAGCGTTTCCTACGAGCAGTACTTC.

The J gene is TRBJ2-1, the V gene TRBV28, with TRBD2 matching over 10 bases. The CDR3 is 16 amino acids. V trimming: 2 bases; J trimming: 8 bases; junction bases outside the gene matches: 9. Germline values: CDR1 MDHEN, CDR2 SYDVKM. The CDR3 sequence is CASSLQGASGSDEQFF. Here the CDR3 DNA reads TGTGCCAGCAGTTTACAGGGGGCTAGCGGGAGTGATGAGCAGTTCTTC.

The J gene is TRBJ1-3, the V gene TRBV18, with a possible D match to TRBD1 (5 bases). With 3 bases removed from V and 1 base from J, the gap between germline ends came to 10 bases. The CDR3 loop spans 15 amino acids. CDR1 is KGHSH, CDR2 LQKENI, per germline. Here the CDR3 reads CASSPGRGSGNTIYF. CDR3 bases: TGTGCCAGCTCACCTGGACGGGGGTCTGGAAACACCATATATTTT.

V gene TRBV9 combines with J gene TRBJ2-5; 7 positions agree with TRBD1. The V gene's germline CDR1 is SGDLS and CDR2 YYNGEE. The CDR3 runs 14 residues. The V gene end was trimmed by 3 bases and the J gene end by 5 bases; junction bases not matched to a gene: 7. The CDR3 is CASSALGRGETQYF. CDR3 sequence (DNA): TGTGCCAGCAGCGCTCTTGGCAGGGGGGAGACCCAGTACTTC.

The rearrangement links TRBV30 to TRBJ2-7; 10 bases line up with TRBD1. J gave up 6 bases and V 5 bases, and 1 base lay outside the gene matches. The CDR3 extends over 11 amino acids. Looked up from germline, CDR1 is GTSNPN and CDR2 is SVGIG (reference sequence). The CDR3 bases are TGTGCCTGGGGGGACAGGGGCGAGCAGTACTTC. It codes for CAWGDRGEQYF. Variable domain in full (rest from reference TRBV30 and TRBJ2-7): SQTIHQWPATLVQPVGSPLSLECTVEGTSNPNLYWYRQAAGRGLQLLFYSVGIGQISSEVPQNLSASRPQDRQFILSSKKLLLSDSGFYLCAWGDRGEQYFGPGTRLTVT.

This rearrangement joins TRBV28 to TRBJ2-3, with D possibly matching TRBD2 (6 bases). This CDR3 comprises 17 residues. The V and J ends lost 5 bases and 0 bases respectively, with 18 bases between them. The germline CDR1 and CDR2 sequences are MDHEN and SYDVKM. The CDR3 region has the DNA TGTGCCAGCAGTCGGAGGGGAGGCCCCCCTAGCACAGATACGCAGTATTTT. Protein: CASSRRGGPPSTDTQYF.